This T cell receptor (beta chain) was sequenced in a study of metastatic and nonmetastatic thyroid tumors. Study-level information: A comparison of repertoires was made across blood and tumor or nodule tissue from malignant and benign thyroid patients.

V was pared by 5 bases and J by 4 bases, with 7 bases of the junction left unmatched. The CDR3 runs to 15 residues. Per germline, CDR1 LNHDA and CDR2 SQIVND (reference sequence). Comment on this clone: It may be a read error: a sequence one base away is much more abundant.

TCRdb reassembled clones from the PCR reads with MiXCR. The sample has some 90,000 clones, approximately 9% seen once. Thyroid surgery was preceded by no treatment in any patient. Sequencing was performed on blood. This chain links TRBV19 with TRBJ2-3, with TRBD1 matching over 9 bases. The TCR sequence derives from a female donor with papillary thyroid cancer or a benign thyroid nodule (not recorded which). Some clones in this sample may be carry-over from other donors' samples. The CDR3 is CASSLRDREADTQYF. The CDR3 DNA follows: TGTGCCAGTAGTCTCCGGGACAGGGAAGCAGATACGCAGTATTTT. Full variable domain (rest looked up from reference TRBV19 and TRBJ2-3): DGGITQSPKYLFRKEGQNVTLSCEQNLNHDAMYWYRQDPGQGLRLIYYSQIVNDFQKGDIAEGYSVSREKKESFPLTVTSAQKNPTAFYLCASSLRDREADTQYFGPGTRLTVL.